These 2 T cell receptor beta chains came from one sample sequenced in a study of shared T cell receptors in the human thymus (dated by TCRdb to the early 2020s). Receptors were amplified or captured by the immunoSEQ multiplex PCR assay. Not all clones reach the TCRdb copy of this immuneACCESS table, which keeps in-frame sequences only. Checked studies attribute under half of the gap to unresolved V genes and leave the rest unexplained. Present in this sample are hundreds of thousands of clones, about 90% of which were seen just once. The ten most abundant clones make up under 0.01% of the sample. The data also belong to a second study, concerning human thymus T cells.

The sample consisted of thymocytes. The receptors stem from a boy under three years old with a congenital heart defect. Donor details come from another sample of the same person, matched by shared clones.

The chain recombines TRBV4-3 with TRBJ1-6; a weak D match, TRBD1 (6 bases). CDR3 length equals 16 residues. Trimming left V 0 bases short and J 10 bases short, with 16 bases between. Germline V gene lookup returns CDR1 LGHNA and CDR2 YSLEER. CDR3: CASSQDLAGANSPLHF. The CDR3 coding sequence is TGCGCCAGCAGCCAAGATTTAGCGGGGGCCAACTCACCCCTCCACTTT.

This clone was recorded once. The rearrangement joins TRBV18 to TRBJ2-3; the match to TRBD2 covers 8 bases. V lost 1 base and J lost 2; bases outside the gene matches: 5. Per germline, CDR1 KGHSH and CDR2 LQKENI. The CDR3 is 16 amino acids. CDR3 region: CASSPRTSSLTDTQYF. In nucleotides, the CDR3 is TGTGCCAGCTCACCACGGACTAGCTCCCTCACAGATACGCAGTATTTT.